These 14 T cell receptor beta chains originate from one sample sequenced in a study of blood T cell repertoires in COVID-19. The repertoire was sequenced with immunoSEQ multiplex PCR; TCRdb's copy has only in-frame clones and lacks some. The sample records about 240,000 clones, around 90% being singletons. What was sequenced was peripheral blood. The source of these receptors is a man aged 55 to 70 who had recovered from COVID-19.

This clone was observed once. The rearrangement joins TRBV2 to TRBJ2-7; no reliable D call. Germline V gene sequence: CDR1 SNHLY, CDR2 FYNNEI. V was pared by 4 bases and J by 3 bases, with 16 bases between. This CDR3 is 15 amino acids long. DNA of the CDR3: TGTGCCAGCAGTGGGAACTACCTACCGGGCTACGAGCAGTACTTC. As protein: CASSGNYLPGYEQYF. Together with reference TRBV2 and TRBJ2-7, the CDR3 gives the full variable domain: EPEVTQTPSHQVTQMGQEVILRCVPISNHLYFYWYRQILGQKVEFLVSFYNNEISEKSEIFDDQFSVERPDGSNFTLKIRSTKLEDSAMYFCASSGNYLPGYEQYFGPGTRLTVT.

This chain joins TRBV3-1 (or the pseudogene TRBV3-2) and TRBJ1-4; D might be TRBD1 (6 bases). The CDR3 runs to 13 residues. Between the trimmed V and J ends, which lost 3 bases and 7 bases, there was a span of 9 bases. CDR1 LGHDT and CDR2 YNNKEL come from the germline V gene (reference sequence). CDR3 sequence (DNA): TGTGCCAGCAGCCAGGGGGCAATTGAAAAACTGTTTTTT. It translates to CASSQGAIEKLFF.

J is TRBJ1-3 and V is TRBV19; unclear D gene. The V and J ends lost 10 bases and 1 base respectively, with 14 bases between them. In germline, CDR1 is LNHDA, CDR2 SQIVND (reference sequence). The CDR3 sequence is 14 residues long. CDR3 region: CATQDGVSGNTIYF. CDR3 nucleotide sequence: TGTGCCACTCAGGACGGGGTGTCTGGAAACACCATATATTTT.

This chain links TRBV2 with TRBJ2-5; the D gene is possibly TRBD2 (6 bases). Deletions cut 5 bases from V and 5 bases from J, with 15 bases between. The germline CDR1 and CDR2 sequences are SNHLY and FYNNEI. The CDR3 spans 14 residues. The CDR3 region has the DNA TGTGCCAGCAGTCGATTGCGGGGCGGGGAGACCCAGTACTTC. This gives the protein CASSRLRGGETQYF.

The chain has TRBV5-1 and TRBJ2-4; D is unclear. This CDR3 spans 15 amino acids. The ends were cut back, 5 bases at V and 4 bases at J, with 16 bases in the middle. Germline V gene sequence: CDR1 SGHRS, CDR2 YFSETQ. The CDR3 spells CASRPGAGRKNIQYF. CDR3 coding DNA: TGCGCCAGCAGACCCGGCGCAGGAAGAAAAAACATTCAGTACTTC. Full variable domain (rest looked up from reference TRBV5-1 and TRBJ2-4): KAGVTQTPRYLIKTRGQQVTLSCSPISGHRSVSWYQQTPGQGLQFLFEYFSETQRNKGNFPGRFSGRQFSNSRSEMNVSTLELGDSALYLCASRPGAGRKNIQYFGAGTRLSVL.

The gene calls are TRBV30 and TRBJ1-4; TRBD1 is a possible D gene (6 bases). This CDR3 has 13 amino acids. Germline V CDR1 and CDR2: GTSNPN, SVGIG (reference sequence). V was cut by 5 bases and J by 8 bases, with 15 bases left in between. The CDR3 coding sequence is TGTGCCTGGGCGACAGGTCTGGGCGAAAAACTGTTTTTT. The encoded protein is CAWATGLGEKLFF.

The count of this clone is one. V is TRBV5-1 and J is TRBJ2-5; the match to TRBD1 covers 8 bases. V lost 3 bases and J lost 3; bases outside the gene matches: 10. The CDR3 runs to 16 residues. Germline assignment: CDR1 SGHRS and CDR2 YFSETQ. CDR3 protein: CASSSQGQGDKETQYF. The CDR3 nucleotides read TGCGCCAGCAGCTCACAAGGACAGGGCGACAAAGAGACCCAGTACTTC.

The chain recombines TRBV5-1 with TRBJ2-3; maybe TRBD1 (6 bases). Trimming left V 1 base short and J 0 bases short, with 24 bases between. CDR3 length: 20 residues. The germline V gene encodes CDR1 SGHRS and CDR2 YFSETQ. The CDR3 bases are TGCGCCAGCAGCTTGTTTATAGGAAGGGTAGGGGGATCTAGCACAGATACGCAGTATTTT. Its protein product is CASSLFIGRVGGSSTDTQYF. The variable domain in full, with the rest retrieved from reference TRBV5-1 and TRBJ2-3, is KAGVTQTPRYLIKTRGQQVTLSCSPISGHRSVSWYQQTPGQGLQFLFEYFSETQRNKGNFPGRFSGRQFSNSRSEMNVSTLELGDSALYLCASSLFIGRVGGSSTDTQYFGPGTRLTVL.

This rearrangement joins TRBV6-2 or TRBV6-3 to TRBJ2-7, with D tentatively TRBD2 (7 bases). V lost 2 bases, J lost 1 base, and 18 bases lay in between. This CDR3 comprises 17 residues. The germline CDR1 and CDR2 sequences are MNHEY and SVGEGT. CDR3 bases: TGTGCCAGCAGTTACACCCGGCGGGCGGGGGCTTCCTACGAGCAGTACTTC. Its protein product is CASSYTRRAGASYEQYF.

The rearrangement links TRBV4-2 to TRBJ2-5; weak D call: TRBD2 (7 bases). The CDR3 runs 17 residues. The V and J ends lost 2 bases and 2 bases respectively, with 18 bases between them. CDR1 is LGHNA and CDR2 is YNFKEQ in the germline V gene. CDR3 DNA: TGTGCCAGCAGCCAAATCCACCGGGGGGCGGTTCAAGAGACCCAGTACTTC. It translates to CASSQIHRGAVQETQYF.

The V call is TRBV7-9, the J call TRBJ2-5, with D possibly matching TRBD2 (6 bases). V gave up 2 bases and J gave up 3 bases, with 13 bases separating them. The CDR3 has 15 residues. The germline V gene has CDR1 SEHNR and CDR2 FQNEAQ (reference sequence). Here the CDR3 DNA reads TGTGCCAGCAGCTTAACTAGCAGGTCAAAAGAGACCCAGTACTTC. Translation: CASSLTSRSKETQYF.

V and J are TRBV2 and TRBJ2-4, with 9 bases aligning to TRBD1. The CDR3 is made up of 15 amino acids. The ends lost 6 bases at V and 1 base at J; junction bases unmatched: 4. Germline V lookup: CDR1 SNHLY, CDR2 FYNNEI. Written as DNA, the CDR3 is TGTGCCAGCAGATGGGACAGGGCGGCCAAAAACATTCAGTACTTC. Protein sequence: CASRWDRAAKNIQYF.

The count of this clone is one. J is TRBJ2-3 and V is TRBV3-1 (or the pseudogene TRBV3-2); 7 nucleotides line up with TRBD2. Germline V lookup: CDR1 LGHDT, CDR2 YNNKEL (reference sequence). The CDR3 loop spans 16 amino acids. J gave up 7 bases and V 6 bases, and 16 bases lay outside the gene matches. The CDR3, as DNA: TGTGCCAGCAGTCGGGGCAGCGGGGCAGCGGAAAATACGCAGTATTTT. Its protein is CASSRGSGAAENTQYF.

The chain employs TRBV3-1 (or the pseudogene TRBV3-2) and TRBJ2-3; perhaps TRBD1 as D (6 bases). This CDR3 contains 15 residues. Trimming removed 4 bases at V and 2 bases at J, with 13 bases between. Germline loops: CDR1 LGHDT, CDR2 YNNKEL (reference sequence). CDR3 amino acids: CASSRRQDLTDTQYF. The CDR3 nucleotides are TGTGCCAGCAGCCGTAGACAGGATCTCACAGATACGCAGTATTTT.